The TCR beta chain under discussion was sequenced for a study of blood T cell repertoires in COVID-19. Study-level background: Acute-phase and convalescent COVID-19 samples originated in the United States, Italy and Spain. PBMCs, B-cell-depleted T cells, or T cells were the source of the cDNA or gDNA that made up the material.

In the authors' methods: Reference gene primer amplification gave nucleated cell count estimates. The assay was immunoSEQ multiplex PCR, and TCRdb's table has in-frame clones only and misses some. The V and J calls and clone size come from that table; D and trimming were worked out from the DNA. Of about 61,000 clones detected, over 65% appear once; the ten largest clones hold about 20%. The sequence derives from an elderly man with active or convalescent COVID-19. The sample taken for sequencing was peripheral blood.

In DNA form, the CDR3 reads TGTGCCAGCAGCCTAGCGGGGGGGGATACGCAGTATTTT. Translation: CASSLAGGDTQYF. The rearrangement joins TRBV3-1 (or the pseudogene TRBV3-2) to TRBJ2-3; 11 positions match TRBD2. V shed 4 bases and J 6 bases; nucleotides not matched to a gene: 0. Germline V gene lookup returns CDR1 LGHDT and CDR2 YNNKEL (reference sequence). The CDR3 totals 13 residues.